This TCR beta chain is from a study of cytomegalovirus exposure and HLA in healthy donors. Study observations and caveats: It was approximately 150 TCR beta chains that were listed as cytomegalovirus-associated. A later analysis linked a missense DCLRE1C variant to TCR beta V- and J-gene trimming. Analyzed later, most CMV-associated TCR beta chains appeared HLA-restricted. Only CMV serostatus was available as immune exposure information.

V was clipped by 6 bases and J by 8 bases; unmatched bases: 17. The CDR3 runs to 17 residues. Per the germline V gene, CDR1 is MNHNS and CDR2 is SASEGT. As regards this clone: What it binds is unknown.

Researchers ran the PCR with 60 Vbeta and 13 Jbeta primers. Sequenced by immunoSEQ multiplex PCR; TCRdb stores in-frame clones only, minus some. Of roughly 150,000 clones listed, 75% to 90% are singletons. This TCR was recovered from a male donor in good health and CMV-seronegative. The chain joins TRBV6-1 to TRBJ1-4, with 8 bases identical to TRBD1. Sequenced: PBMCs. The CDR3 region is CASSETLGTGGGEKLFF. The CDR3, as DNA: TGTGCCAGCAGCGAAACCTTAGGGACAGGTGGGGGAGAAAAACTGTTTTTT.